This T cell receptor beta chain was profiled in a study of T cell responses to AZD1222 COVID-19 vaccine. Worth noting for this clone: Its specificity is not known.

Overall study results and limits: Per reports, nearly half of all spike-specific TCRs target regions that are unmutated in variants. Just five to seven AZD1222 recipients tested seropositive at baseline. Mapped onto spike, vaccine-associated CD4 TCRs spanned it and were dominant at 160-218 and 743-854. The sample set comprised mostly white British donors with more females, and clonal diversity was possibly underestimated.

The method was immunoSEQ multiplex PCR; TCRdb's version includes in-frame clones alone and lacks a portion of them. The profile shows 150,000 to 200,000 clones, 90% to 95% of them singletons. Sample: peripheral blood, taken on day 0 of AZD1222 vaccination. The source is an adult in good health.

The CDR3 protein is CASSLWTGNTEAFF. CDR3 DNA sequence: TGTGCCAGCAGCCTATGGACAGGGAACACTGAAGCTTTCTTT. The chain is built from TRBV28 and TRBJ1-1, with TRBD1 identical over 7 bases. CDR3 length equals 14 residues. The germline V gene has CDR1 MDHEN and CDR2 SYDVKM. V gave up 6 bases and J gave up 1 base; unmatched junction bases: 5.